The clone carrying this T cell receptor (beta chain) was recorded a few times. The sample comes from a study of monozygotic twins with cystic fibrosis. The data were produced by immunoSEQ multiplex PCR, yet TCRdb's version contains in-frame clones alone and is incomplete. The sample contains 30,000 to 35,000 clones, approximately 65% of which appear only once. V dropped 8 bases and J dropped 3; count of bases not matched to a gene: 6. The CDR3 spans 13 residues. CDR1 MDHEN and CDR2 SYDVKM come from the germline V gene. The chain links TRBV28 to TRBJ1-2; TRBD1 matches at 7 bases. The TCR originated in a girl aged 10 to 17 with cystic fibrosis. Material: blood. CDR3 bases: TGTGCCAGCGCCAGGGGGGTTGACTATGGCTACACCTTC. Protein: CASARGVDYGYTF.